This entry lists 10 T cell receptor beta chains sequenced from one sample in a study of cytomegalovirus exposure and HLA in healthy donors. Sequenced by immunoSEQ multiplex PCR; TCRdb stores in-frame clones only, minus some. The sample consists of about 160,000 clones, roughly nine tenths of them appearing once. The sample taken for sequencing was PBMCs. These TCRs come from a woman aged 25 to 39 in good health and CMV-seronegative.

This clone turned up a few times. The V gene is TRBV20-1, the J gene TRBJ1-1; D is unclear. The germline V gene has CDR1 DFQATT and CDR2 SNEGSKA (reference sequence). V dropped 3 bases and J dropped 7 bases, with 9 bases sitting between them. The CDR3 spans 11 residues. The DNA of the CDR3 is TGCAGTGCTAGTCCGGAAAATGAAGCTTTCTTT. This encodes CSASPENEAFF.

This CDR3 is CASSGGSGTRNSPLHF. The CDR3 region has the DNA TGTGCCAGCAGTGGGGGTTCCGGTACTCGTAATTCACCCCTCCACTTT. The chain carries TRBV2 and TRBJ1-6; no clear D. V was shortened by 4 bases and J by 6 bases, with 16 bases between the two germline ends. The CDR3 consists of 16 residues. Germline CDR1 reads SNHLY; CDR2 reads FYNNEI.

The chain uses TRBV28 and TRBJ2-7, with 7 bases fitting TRBD1. The germline V gene encodes CDR1 MDHEN and CDR2 SYDVKM. Unmatched junction bases numbered 6, after V lost 4 bases and J lost 3 bases. CDR3 size: 14 residues. The CDR3 loop reads CASSSPTGLYEQYF. CDR3 sequence (DNA): TGTGCCAGCAGTTCACCGACAGGGCTCTACGAGCAGTACTTC.

The chain has TRBV28 and TRBJ1-1, with D possibly matching TRBD1 (5 bases). The germline CDR1 and CDR2 sequences are MDHEN and SYDVKM. Trimming left V 2 bases short and J 0 bases short, with 7 bases between. CDR3 length equals 14 residues. Here the CDR3 DNA reads TGTGCCAGCAGTTTACTACAGGTGAACACTGAAGCTTTCTTT. It yields the protein CASSLLQVNTEAFF.

This chain links TRBV6-5 with TRBJ2-7; the D gene is possibly TRBD1 (6 bases). The germline V gene has CDR1 MNHEY and CDR2 SVGAGI. The CDR3 runs to 16 residues. Trimming shortened V by 2 bases and J by 3 bases, and 17 bases separated the two germline ends. CDR3 protein: CASSYAAGAGLYEQYF. The CDR3 DNA sequence: TGTGCCAGCAGTTACGCTGCAGGGGCCGGGCTCTACGAGCAGTACTTC.

The chain couples TRBV6-1 to TRBJ2-2, with no clear D. The CDR3 is made up of 11 amino acids. Per the germline V gene, CDR1 is MNHNS and CDR2 is SASEGT. V was clipped by 0 bases and J by 12 bases, with 5 bases between them. The CDR3 sequence is CASSEAPKLFF. The CDR3 DNA is TGTGCCAGCAGTGAAGCACCTAAGCTGTTTTTT.

This rearrangement joins TRBV4-3 to TRBJ2-1, with a possible D match to TRBD2 (7 bases). CDR1 and CDR2 from the germline V gene are LGHNA and YSLEER. Trimming shortened V by 0 bases and J by 4 bases, and 16 bases separated the two germline ends. This CDR3 contains 17 residues. The CDR3: CASSQDGGGSNYNEQFF. The DNA of the CDR3 is TGCGCCAGCAGCCAAGATGGGGGGGGCTCTAATTACAATGAGCAGTTCTTC.

The CDR3 reads CASSLAPATANTGELFF. Here the CDR3 DNA reads TGTGCCAGCAGCTTAGCGCCTGCGACAGCGAACACCGGGGAGCTGTTTTTT. V and J are TRBV7-2 and TRBJ2-2; tentatively, D is TRBD1 (5 bases). CDR1 SGHTA and CDR2 FQGNSA come from the germline V gene. Trimming took off 0 bases at V and 0 bases at J, with 11 bases between the two ends. This CDR3 comprises 17 residues.

This sequence joins TRBV7-3 and TRBJ2-1, with D perhaps TRBD1 or TRBD2 (5 bases each). V lost 5 bases to trimming and J lost 0 bases, with 11 bases between them. The CDR3 is made up of 15 amino acids. Germline CDR1 is SGHTA and CDR2 is FQGTGA. This CDR3 reads CASSGGVGSYNEQFF. In DNA form, the CDR3 reads TGTGCCAGCAGCGGGGGTGTCGGCTCCTACAATGAGCAGTTCTTC.

The rearrangement uses TRBV4-3 and TRBJ1-3; TRBD1 is a possible D gene (5 bases). The germline V gene encodes CDR1 LGHNA and CDR2 YSLEER. The CDR3 has 15 amino acids. Between the trimmed V and J ends, which lost 1 base and 4 bases, there was a span of 11 bases. This chain's CDR3 is CASSQVSGRGNTIYF. The CDR3 DNA sequence: TGCGCCAGCAGCCAAGTTTCAGGGAGGGGAAACACCATATATTTT.